This T cell receptor beta chain was found in a study of cytomegalovirus exposure and HLA in healthy donors. Whole-study findings and limits: In a later analysis, at a false discovery rate of 0.05, roughly 17,000 TCR beta sequences matched HLA alleles. The records held CMV serostatus as the only immune exposure information. Cytomegalovirus association was listed for approximately 160 TCR beta chains.

Judged by abundance, this clone is medium-sized (0.01 to 0.1%). The antigen is undetermined. The PCR contained 60 Vbeta and 13 Jbeta primers. The repertoire was sequenced with immunoSEQ multiplex PCR; TCRdb's copy has only in-frame clones and lacks some. Of 90,000 to 130,000 clones in the sample, about 74% were seen once. The germline V gene encodes CDR1 MNHNY and CDR2 SVGAGI (reference sequence). There are 11 residues in the CDR3. Trimming stripped 8 bases from V and 0 bases from J, with 4 bases between. This chain joins TRBV6-6 and TRBJ1-2; D not resolved. The origin of this receptor is a man under 40 in good health and CMV-seropositive. Sequencing input: PBMCs. The CDR3 DNA reads as TGTGCCAGCTCCTCTAACTATGGCTACACCTTC. Amino acid sequence: CASSSNYGYTF.